This record looks at one T cell receptor (beta chain) sequence and its context. No antigen is known for it. No base-level quality is on record; no much larger clone is a single base apart. The trial excluded patients who had a history of autoimmune disease or who were on systemic immunosuppression. In every dose cohort, peripheral blood was drawn for TCR sequencing at baseline, cycle 4 day 1, and cycle 7 day 1. Samples came from an open-label, multicenter, first-in-human phase I dose-escalation trial of ivuxolimab. Adults with locally advanced or metastatic melanoma, renal cell carcinoma, hepatocellular carcinoma or head and neck squamous cell carcinoma were enrolled in the trial. CD4+ and CD8+ T cells were sorted separately from peripheral blood before TCR sequencing. The sample belongs to a study of OX40 agonist ivuxolimab in advanced cancers. Context from the whole study: Ivuxolimab was a fully human IgG2 agonistic monoclonal antibody targeting the costimulatory receptor OX40 (CD134). Intravenous ivuxolimab was administered to patients every 2 weeks at six dose levels: 0.01, 0.1, 0.3, 1.5, 3 and 10 mg/kg. The paper reports the monotherapy dose-escalation portion (N of about 47 patients) of the phase I ivuxolimab trial. The point of sequencing TCRbeta in the periphery was to test whether ivuxolimab changed TCR sequence diversity and drove clonal T-cell expansion. A male proportion of around 83% and a mean age of roughly 58 years, ranging from 23 to 79, were recorded for the dose-escalation cohort. Three dose-escalation patients achieved partial responses, one with hepatocellular carcinoma and two with cutaneous melanoma. Among the approximately 50 dose-escalation patients, 19 had hepatocellular carcinoma, 15 or so melanoma, 9 renal cell carcinoma and 9 head and neck cancer. Patients were allowed to have had prior anti-PD-1, anti-PD-L1 or anti-CTLA-4 therapy, and approximately 37% of the dose-escalation patients had been treated with checkpoint inhibitors. Overall study outcomes, separate from this receptor: The antigen specificity of the peripheral T cells that underwent clonal expansion was not determined. In partial responders in the 0.1-3.0 mg/kg groups, normalized peripheral clonal expansion was found to be among the lowest, especially among CD8+ T cells. Clonal expansion of both CD4+ and CD8+ blood T cells was observed from baseline to week 6 at doses 0.1 to 3.0 mg/kg. Low levels of normalized T-cell clonal expansion were also shown by some nonresponding patients. After ivuxolimab, more expanded clones were found on average in CD8+ T cells than in CD4+ T cells.

For sequencing of the TCRbeta CDR3 region, genomic DNA was extracted from the sorted cells. The immunoSEQ Assay was used to sequence the TCRbeta CDR3 regions. As stored in TCRdb, this immuneACCESS dataset retains in-frame rearrangements with V and J assigned. A fraction of the clones does not appear; measured against another copy, unresolved V genes explain less than half of the discrepancy, and the remainder lacks a known reason. The sample table shows about 79,000 clones, and 88% are seen once. Approximately 4% of the sample is held by the ten biggest clonotypes. The germline V end is reduced by 4 bases and the J end by 10 bases; junction bases left unmatched: 15. Counted from cysteine to phenylalanine, this CDR3 has 18 amino acids. The entry retains the CDR3 DNA only, 54 bases that are in frame from base 1. Looking up the germline V gene yields CDR1 SGDLS and CDR2 YYNGEE.

The V gene is TRBV9 and the J gene is TRBJ2-1; 15 central bases correspond to TRBD2. The material sequenced was CD4+ or CD8+ T cells sorted from blood, taken in a trial of the OX40 agonist ivuxolimab. The source of this sequence is an adult with an advanced solid tumor such as melanoma, head and neck, liver or kidney cancer. Here is the DNA: TGTGCCAGCAGCCTTGGACTAGCGGGAGGGCCGAATGTCCTAGAGCAGTTCTTC. The resulting protein is CASSLGLAGGPNVLEQFF. The CDR3 plus the reference TRBV9 and TRBJ2-1 genes for the other parts give the full variable domain: DSGVTQTPKHLITATGQRVTLRCSPRSGDLSVYWYQQSLDQGLQFLIQYYNGEERAKGNILERFSAQQFPDLHSELNLSSLELGDSALYFCASSLGLAGGPNVLEQFFGPGTRLTVL.